This T cell receptor beta chain was documented in a study of T cell responses to AZD1222 COVID-19 vaccine (dated by TCRdb to the early 2020s). About the study as a whole: TCR sequencing covered some 240 trial participants: approximately 200 given two doses of AZD1222 and around 25 given two doses of MenACWY control vaccine. Trial participants were enrolled into age subgroups of 18-55, 56-69 and 70-plus years, which contained roughly 140, 27 and 60 TCR-sequenced participants, respectively. Findings and caveats that apply to the study as a whole: Reportedly, almost half of the unique spike-specific TCRs recognized epitopes lying outside the regions that are mutated in the B.1.351 and B.1.1.7 variants. Because no samples from the day 14 peak response were available, repertoires could be characterized only after the peak T cell response. After two AZD1222 doses, spike-specific TCR breadth and depth were significantly higher than at day 0 and than in MenACWY recipients. The vaccine-associated CD4 TCRs covered the entire spike protein, and the dominant responses fell in regions 160-218 and 743-854. Conclusions about previously exposed vaccinees are limited, since just five to seven AZD1222 recipients were seropositive for SARS-CoV-2 at baseline. Most participants were white British and females outnumbered males, and the authors suggested that clonal diversity may have been underestimated. The 56-69-year group was small, and its depth increase did not reach significance, likely because of low power.

This specimen's time point label, per the study, means: about 28 days (+/-7) after the second vaccine dose. AZD1222 recipients with second doses at about 4 weeks or about 12 weeks were pooled, because spike-specific TCR depth and breadth did not differ between schedules. Samples from vaccinated people were obtained from the UK trials COV001 and COV002, which included a single-blind randomized controlled phase 2/3 trial of AZD1222 (ChAdOx1 nCoV-19) in healthy adults. For TCRbeta chain sequencing, PBMC samples from trial participants were taken at day 0 and at day 28 after the second dose. The CDR3 regions of human TCRbeta chains were analyzed by immunosequencing. As for the authors' bioinformatics: TCRs in the repertoires were matched against a reference library of SARS-CoV-2-specific TCRs that had been generated with the MIRA antigen-specificity platform. Breadth meant the fraction of unique TCRs that were SARS-CoV-2-associated, whereas depth meant the fraction of total T cells that were SARS-CoV-2-associated. Using the MIRA data, every spike-specific TCR was mapped to the spike region that the TCR reacted to and assigned to either a CD4 or a CD8 class. Log10-transformed breadth and depth values were compared by one-way ANOVA with Sidak's multiple comparisons tests. In TCRdb, the immuneACCESS table is reduced to in-frame sequences with V and J assigned. These tables do not hold every clone; where another copy was compared, an unresolved V gene accounts for under half, and the others remain unexplained. The V and J calls and clone size are taken from that table; D and trimming were inferred from the DNA. In this sample the table shows about 69,000 clones, roughly 80% of which occur a single time. Of the sample, around 25% falls within the top ten clones.

Remarks on this clone: Its recognized antigen is unknown. The input lacks base qualities; no much larger clone sits a single base away.

The material sequenced was peripheral blood, taken 28 days after the second AZD1222 dose. This receptor was taken from an adult who received the AZD1222 COVID-19 vaccine.

The CDR3 here reads CASSHPGQPGTEAFF. Read as DNA, the sequence is TGTGCCAGCAGCCACCCAGGACAACCGGGCACTGAAGCTTTCTTT. The chain links TRBV14 with TRBJ1-1; the D gene is possibly TRBD1, with 5 bases matching. Trimming at the junction amounts to 3 bases on V and 4 bases on J, and the germline ends lie 15 bases apart. CDR1 and CDR2, per the germline V gene, are SGHDN and FVKESK. The CDR3 starts with the cysteine, ends with the phenylalanine, and has 15 residues. Only the CDR3 portion is preserved as DNA: 45 bases, with reading frame beginning at the first base. When the CDR3 is completed using the reference TRBV14 and TRBJ1-1 genes on either side, the full variable domain is EAGVTQFPSHSVIEKGQTVTLRCDPISGHDNLYWYRRVMGKEIKFLLHFVKESKQDESGMPNNRFLAERTGGTYSTLKVQPAELEDSGVYFCASSHPGQPGTEAFFGQGTRLTVV.